The 30 T cell receptor beta chains below were found in one sample sequenced in a study of human T cells and chemical hapten exposure. The sample's time point: patch test 3, about 24 weeks after DPC sensitization. Treatment noted: therapeutic diphenylcyclopropenone sensitization with weekly scalp DPC. TCRdb re-analysed the RACE reads in MiXCR, keeping a single row per CDR3 protein. The sample includes 90,000 to 110,000 distinct CDR3 sequences, 30% to 35% of them seen just once. This specimen was whole blood, taken in connection with sensitization to the hapten diphenylcyclopropenone (DPC). Source of these receptors: a man aged 40-50 years with alopecia areata. Some clones in this sample may be carry-over from other donors' samples.

CDR3: CSVEDRVPYGYTF. DNA of the CDR3: TGCAGCGTTGAAGACAGGGTGCCCTATGGCTACACCTTC. The V call is TRBV29-1, the J call TRBJ1-2; weak D call: TRBD1 (5 bases). CDR3 length: 13 residues. Per the germline V gene, CDR1 is SQVTM and CDR2 is ANQGSEA. V was shortened by 0 bases and J by 4 bases, with 9 bases between the two germline ends.

This clonotype was observed many times. The genes are TRBV6-2 or TRBV6-3 and TRBJ2-3, with 13 bases that match TRBD2. V was pared by 6 bases and J by 6 bases, with 6 bases of the junction left unmatched. Germline lookup yields CDR1 MNHEY and CDR2 SVGEGT. CDR3 length: 15 amino acids. The CDR3 here is CASSPRTSGSDTQYF. CDR3 sequence (DNA): TGTGCCAGCAGCCCTAGGACTAGCGGGAGTGATACGCAGTATTTT.

This clonotype was observed a handful of times. The DNA of the CDR3 is TGTGCCATCAGTGAGGGACTCTCGAACATTCAGTACTTC. Translation: CAISEGLSNIQYF. The chain is built from TRBV10-3 and TRBJ2-4; possible D gene TRBD2, 5 bases. Germline-derived CDR1 and CDR2 are ENHRY and SYGVKD. Trimming cost V 2 bases and J 7 bases, with 9 bases left between them. CDR3 size: 13 residues.

The chain combines TRBV10-3 with TRBJ2-7; either TRBD1 or TRBD2 may supply D (7 bases each). The CDR3 is made up of 21 amino acids. V shed 0 bases and J shed 7 bases, with 34 bases lying between them. Germline V gives CDR1 ENHRY, CDR2 SYGVKD. CDR3 sequence: CAISESLTGVYRGRAKDEQYF. The CDR3 nucleotides read TGTGCCATCAGTGAGTCTCTCACAGGGGTTTATCGTGGGAGGGCCAAGGATGAGCAGTACTTC.

The rearrangement uses TRBV28 and TRBJ2-4; D is unclear. The CDR3 totals 15 residues. V was shortened by 1 base and J by 0 bases, with 7 bases between the two germline ends. Germline loops: CDR1 MDHEN, CDR2 SYDVKM. Here the CDR3 DNA reads TGTGCCAGCAGTTTATACGGAGAAGCCAAAAACATTCAGTACTTC. Translation gives CASSLYGEAKNIQYF.

The gene calls are TRBV15 and TRBJ2-5; D is possibly TRBD1 (7 bases). The V end lost 0 bases, the J end lost 4 bases, and 9 bases lay between the germline ends. The CDR3 runs 14 residues. The germline gives CDR1 LNHNV, CDR2 YYDKDF (reference sequence). Here the CDR3 DNA reads TGTGCCACCAGCAGAGATCAGGGGGGAGAGACCCAGTACTTC. It encodes CATSRDQGGETQYF. Complete variable domain (other parts from reference TRBV15 and TRBJ2-5): DAMVIQNPRYQVTQFGKPVTLSCSQTLNHNVMYWYQQKSSQAPKLLFHYYDKDFNNEADTPDNFQSRRPNTSFCFLDIRSPGLGDTAMYLCATSRDQGGETQYFGPGTRLLVL.

The table lists this clonotype with a few counts. This sequence joins TRBV12-3 or TRBV12-4 and TRBJ1-1; D remains unclear. Trimming stripped 5 bases from V and 10 bases from J, with 11 bases between. The CDR3 runs 11 residues. This CDR3 is CASSPAQRAFF. As DNA, the CDR3 is TGTGCCAGCAGTCCCGCCCAGAGAGCTTTCTTT.

This clonotype was seen a few times. The chain couples TRBV3-1 to TRBJ2-2; no clear D gene. CDR1 is LGHDT, CDR2 YNNKEL, per germline (reference sequence). This CDR3 has 13 residues. V lost 4 bases and J 9 bases, leaving 12 bases between the germline ends. CDR3 coding DNA: TGTGCCAGCAGCCCATCAGCGTCCAGGGAGCTGTTTTTT. It yields the protein CASSPSASRELFF.

The J gene is TRBJ1-1, the V gene TRBV5-6; weak D call: TRBD1 (5 bases). The CDR3 loop spans 16 amino acids. Trimming pared 0 bases from V and 5 bases from J, leaving 17 bases between. Germline V gene data show CDR1 as SGHDT and CDR2 as YYEEEE. The CDR3 loop is CASSLDPGPGGTEAFF. Written as DNA, the CDR3 is TGTGCCAGCAGCTTGGACCCTGGCCCCGGGGGGACTGAAGCTTTCTTT.

This clonotype was seen more than once but under ten times. CDR3 DNA sequence: TGCGCCAGCAGCACCGGGACTATCCAGTATTTT. It encodes CASSTGTIQYF. The chain joins TRBV10-2 to TRBJ2-3; 7 nucleotides align to TRBD2. Per the germline V gene, CDR1 is WSHSY and CDR2 is SAAADI. The CDR3 has 11 amino acids. V gave up 6 bases and J gave up 12 bases; unmatched junction bases: 6.

The chain combines TRBV9 with TRBJ2-7; 11 bases align to TRBD2. CDR1 and CDR2 from the germline V gene are SGDLS and YYNGEE. The CDR3 consists of 15 residues. After removal of 3 bases from V and 2 bases from J, the junction contained 4 bases not matched to a gene. CDR3 region: CASSAGTSGPYEQYF. The DNA of the CDR3 is TGTGCCAGCAGCGCCGGGACTAGCGGTCCCTACGAGCAGTACTTC. Combining the CDR3 with reference TRBV9 and TRBJ2-7 gives the whole variable domain DSGVTQTPKHLITATGQRVTLRCSPRSGDLSVYWYQQSLDQGLQFLIQYYNGEERAKGNILERFSAQQFPDLHSELNLSSLELGDSALYFCASSAGTSGPYEQYFGPGTRLTVT.

This clonotype was counted between two and nine times. The chain uses TRBV2 and TRBJ1-5; possible D gene TRBD1, 6 bases. Trimming removed 4 bases from V and 7 bases from J, with 14 bases in between. This CDR3 spans 14 amino acids. Germline V CDR1 and CDR2: SNHLY, FYNNEI. The chain's CDR3 is CASSGVDRSQPQHF. CDR3 nucleotides: TGTGCCAGCAGTGGAGTTGACAGGTCCCAGCCCCAGCATTTT.

The genes are TRBV6-6 and TRBJ2-5; unclear D gene. Germline V gene sequence: CDR1 MNHNY, CDR2 SVGAGI (reference sequence). The CDR3 length is 14 residues. Trimming shortened V by 0 bases and J by 4 bases, and 9 bases separated the two germline ends. The CDR3 sequence is CASSYSQVVETQYF. In nucleotides, the CDR3 is TGTGCCAGCAGTTACTCGCAGGTGGTAGAGACCCAGTACTTC.

This clonotype was counted a few times. The CDR3 DNA sequence: TGCGCCAGCAGCCAAGGCCAGAATCATGAAAAACTGTTTTTT. Encoded protein: CASSQGQNHEKLFF. The chain links TRBV4-3 to TRBJ1-4; D not certain. V was trimmed by 1 base and J by 6 bases, leaving 9 bases between them. The V gene's germline CDR1 is LGHNA and CDR2 YSLEER. The length of the CDR3 is 14 residues.

The table lists this clonotype with a count of one. DNA of the CDR3: TGTGCCAGCAGTTACAGGGAGGACTGCGAGCAGTACTTC. Translated, it gives CASSYREDCEQYF. V and J are TRBV6-5 and TRBJ2-7, with a tentative D call TRBD2 (6 bases). V was cut by 2 bases and J by 6 bases, with 11 bases left in between. Per the germline V gene, CDR1 is MNHEY and CDR2 is SVGAGI. The CDR3 is 13 residues long.

The chain recombines TRBV6-1 with TRBJ1-1; 9 positions agree with TRBD1. Germline V gives CDR1 MNHNS, CDR2 SASEGT. This CDR3 has 14 amino acids. V trimming: 8 bases; J trimming: 3 bases; junction bases outside the gene matches: 7. The CDR3 bases are TGTGCCAGCTGCCGACAGGGGGATGACACTGAAGCTTTCTTT. Translation gives CASCRQGDDTEAFF.

Only a few counts were recorded for this clonotype. The chain recombines TRBV6-7 with TRBJ1-1, with D maybe TRBD1 (5 bases). TRBV6-7 belongs to the ORF category, with a function that is uncertain. The V and J ends lost 6 bases and 1 base respectively, with 21 bases between them. This CDR3 is 17 amino acids long. The CDR3 DNA reads as TGTGCCAGCAGCCCACTGGTTCGGGGGGAGCCGAACACTGAAGCTTTCTTT. It translates to CASSPLVRGEPNTEAFF.

For the CDR3, the DNA is TGTGCCAGCAGCGTAGTCGGGGGCTATACCGGGGAGCTGTTTTTT. Translation gives CASSVVGGYTGELFF. The chain is built from TRBV9 and TRBJ2-2; tentatively, D is TRBD1 or TRBD2 (6 bases each). The germline V gene encodes CDR1 SGDLS and CDR2 YYNGEE. The CDR3 runs to 15 residues. The V and J ends lost 0 bases and 5 bases respectively, with 11 bases between them.

J is TRBJ2-3 and V is TRBV6-2 or TRBV6-3, with TRBD2 matching 7 bases. This CDR3 has 19 residues. Germline CDR1 MNHEY, CDR2 SVGEGT. After removal of 2 bases from V and 2 bases from J, the junction contained 16 bases not matched to a gene. The CDR3 sequence: CASSYPAGEQLTDTDTQYF. Here the CDR3 DNA reads TGTGCCAGCAGTTACCCGGCGGGAGAACAGTTAACAGACACAGATACGCAGTATTTT.

The rearrangement joins TRBV12-3 or TRBV12-4 to TRBJ1-4; D perhaps matches TRBD1 (6 bases). This CDR3 comprises 16 residues. V was cut by 1 base and J by 8 bases, with 17 bases left in between. CDR3 protein: CASSLGGAPRGEKLFF. The CDR3 DNA follows: TGTGCCAGCAGTTTAGGGGGGGCACCGCGGGGAGAAAAACTGTTTTTT.

The sample holds a few counts of this clonotype. The chain combines TRBV12-3 or TRBV12-4 with TRBJ2-7, with 10 bases identical to TRBD2. The CDR3 runs 14 residues. With 3 bases clipped from V and 5 bases from J, the junction kept 4 bases outside the gene matches. CDR3 sequence: CASSLGLASNEQYV. The CDR3, as DNA: TGTGCCAGCAGTTTGGGACTAGCGAGCAACGAGCAGTACGTC.

The V gene is TRBV24-1, the J gene TRBJ2-1; D might be TRBD1 or TRBD2, each matching 5 bases. The CDR3 runs to 12 residues. CDR1 is KGHDR, CDR2 SFDVKD, per germline. V was trimmed by 12 bases and J by 8 bases, leaving 16 bases between them. The CDR3 protein is CAVGTAWYEQFF. In DNA form, the CDR3 reads TGTGCCGTCGGGACGGCCTGGTATGAGCAGTTCTTC.

The CDR3 reads CASSPRLQLNNEQFF. The CDR3 DNA reads TGTGCCAGCAGTCCCCGGCTACAGCTTAACAATGAGCAGTTCTTC. The chain recombines TRBV27 with TRBJ2-1; D call uncertain. This CDR3 spans 15 amino acids. The germline V and J ends were trimmed by 5 bases and 5 bases, with 16 bases remaining between them. CDR1 and CDR2 from the germline V gene are MNHEY and SMNVEV (reference sequence).

This sequence joins TRBV7-9 and TRBJ2-2; TRBD2 aligns across 9 bases. Unmatched junction bases numbered 9, after V lost 6 bases and J lost 7 bases. The CDR3 is 15 amino acids. Germline V gene sequence: CDR1 SEHNR, CDR2 FQNEAQ (reference sequence). The CDR3 loop reads CASSVAGGPIGELFF. CDR3 nucleotides: TGTGCCAGCAGTGTCGCGGGAGGGCCAATCGGGGAGCTGTTTTTT.

The chain is built from TRBV10-2 and TRBJ2-3; TRBD2 might be the D (5 bases). The germline gives CDR1 WSHSY, CDR2 SAAADI. The CDR3 covers 14 residues. V was pared by 3 bases and J by 3 bases, with 10 bases between. This chain's CDR3 is CASSDLRATDTQYF. The CDR3 DNA is TGCGCCAGCAGTGATTTGCGGGCGACAGATACGCAGTATTTT.

This clonotype came up a few times. This rearrangement joins TRBV27 to TRBJ2-3; 16 bases agree with TRBD2. V trimming: 6 bases; J trimming: 6 bases; junction bases outside the gene matches: 18. The CDR3 spans 20 residues. From germline, CDR1 is MNHEY and CDR2 SMNVEV (reference sequence). This chain's CDR3 is CASRSGTSGRASIGKDTQYF. The CDR3 DNA follows: TGTGCCAGCAGGTCCGGGACTAGCGGGAGGGCCAGTATTGGTAAGGATACGCAGTATTTT.

This chain joins TRBV6-2 or TRBV6-3 and TRBJ2-7; TRBD2 matches 7 bases. Trimming took 2 bases from V and 4 from J; bases not matched to a gene: 8. This CDR3 is 15 amino acids long. Germline V gene sequence: CDR1 MNHEY, CDR2 SVGEGT. The CDR3 is CASSYQESGKYEQYF. The CDR3 coding sequence is TGTGCCAGCAGTTACCAAGAGAGCGGGAAGTACGAGCAGTACTTC.

The sample holds one count of this clonotype. This chain uses TRBV5-4 with TRBJ1-5; 7 bases are shared with TRBD1. Losses at the gene ends were 2 bases for V and 4 bases for J; bases not matched to a gene: 6. CDR1 is SGHNT and CDR2 is YYREEE in the germline V gene (reference sequence). The length of the CDR3 is 15 residues. The CDR3, as DNA: TGTGCCAGCAGCTTAGGGGGACAGCAGAATCAGCCCCAGCATTTT. It specifies CASSLGGQQNQPQHF.

The CDR3 loop reads CSARESGLAGGLEQFF. CDR3 in DNA: TGCAGTGCTAGAGAGTCAGGACTAGCGGGAGGCCTTGAGCAGTTCTTC. V and J are TRBV20-1 and TRBJ2-1; 14 bases fit TRBD2. Germline lookup yields CDR1 DFQATT and CDR2 SNEGSKA (reference sequence). The CDR3 has 16 amino acids. V shed 0 bases and J 9 bases; nucleotides not matched to a gene: 7.

CDR3 sequence: CASSFNGLSTDTQYF. DNA for the CDR3: TGTGCCAGCAGTTTTAACGGGCTGAGCACAGATACGCAGTATTTT. The gene calls are TRBV27 and TRBJ2-3; D unclear. Germline V lookup: CDR1 MNHEY, CDR2 SMNVEV (reference sequence). The CDR3 contains 15 residues. Trimming left V 3 bases short and J 0 bases short, with 10 bases between.